A single sample is the source of the 14 T cell receptor beta chains below, sequenced in a study of T-cell reconstitution after alpha-beta-depleted transplantation in children. Unique molecular identifiers were built into the TCRbeta library. TCRdb used MiXCR to reprocess the PCR reads, holding one entry per CDR3 protein. The top ten hold around 9.1% of the sample, which has approximately 270,000 distinct CDR3 sequences, roughly 9.5% seen once. Here the sequenced sample was PBMCs from the stem cell graft donor, taken from the stem cell graft. The receptor source for this set is a human donor who donated a stem cell graft to a child with SCID.

CDR3 residues: CASSVGSAYLSEAFF. CDR3 bases: TGTGCCAGCAGCGTAGGGTCCGCTTACCTTTCCGAAGCTTTCTTT. V gene TRBV9 combines with J gene TRBJ1-1, with D uncertain. Trimming left V 0 bases short and J 8 bases short, with 17 bases between. Germline CDR1 SGDLS, CDR2 YYNGEE. The CDR3 covers 15 residues.

This clonotype was detected many times. The chain combines TRBV12-3 or TRBV12-4 with TRBJ1-1, with 7 positions matching TRBD1. This CDR3 is built from 14 residues. Trimming cost V 5 bases and J 4 bases; bases outside gene matches: 7. The CDR3 protein is CASSNIGGLTEAFF. CDR3 nucleotide sequence: TGTGCCAGCAGTAATATAGGGGGCCTCACTGAAGCTTTCTTT.

In its sample, this clonotype was seen many times. The chain couples TRBV10-3 to TRBJ1-1; D remains ambiguous. The CDR3 runs to 13 residues. From germline, CDR1 is ENHRY and CDR2 SYGVKD. V was shortened by 4 bases and J by 0 bases, with 6 bases between the two germline ends. CDR3 in DNA: TGTGCCATCAGTGGAGGGTTGAACACTGAAGCTTTCTTT. Amino acid sequence: CAISGGLNTEAFF.

V and J are TRBV2 and TRBJ2-1, with D possibly being TRBD1 (6 bases). The CDR3 is made up of 15 amino acids. The germline V gene encodes CDR1 SNHLY and CDR2 FYNNEI. Trimming cost V 6 bases and J 4 bases, with 16 bases left between them. CDR3 in amino acids: CASRERPGVYNEQFF. CDR3 coding DNA: TGTGCCAGCAGGGAGAGGCCAGGGGTATACAATGAGCAGTTCTTC.

This clonotype was seen a few times. The rearrangement joins TRBV19 to TRBJ1-1; D remains unclear. Germline CDR1 is LNHDA and CDR2 is SQIVND (reference sequence). V was clipped by 3 bases and J by 0 bases, with 2 bases between them. The CDR3 loop spans 12 amino acids. For the CDR3, the DNA is TGTGCCAGTAGTATGGTGAACACTGAAGCTTTCTTT. It translates to CASSMVNTEAFF.

This clonotype was seen at least ten times. The gene calls are TRBV20-1 and TRBJ2-7; 9 nucleotides line up with TRBD1. The CDR3 runs 15 residues. Per germline, CDR1 DFQATT and CDR2 SNEGSKA (reference sequence). J gave up 6 bases and V 0 bases, and 9 bases lay outside the gene matches. The CDR3 bases are TGCAGTGCTAGAGAAACAGGGGGCGCGGGTTTCGAGCAGTACTTC. It encodes CSARETGGAGFEQYF.

Ten or more counts support this clonotype. The rearrangement joins TRBV20-1 to TRBJ1-4; D is undetermined. The germline CDR1 and CDR2 sequences are DFQATT and SNEGSKA (reference sequence). The V and J ends lost 0 bases and 6 bases respectively, with 2 bases between them. The CDR3 is made up of 11 amino acids. CDR3 nucleotide sequence: TGCAGTGCTAGAGAGTATGAAAAACTGTTTTTT. Translation: CSAREYEKLFF.

This clonotype occurred a few times. The rearrangement uses TRBV12-5 and TRBJ2-6; 13 positions match TRBD2. The CDR3 is 20 amino acids. CDR1 and CDR2 (germline): LGHNT, FRNRAP. Trimming at V came to 6 bases and at J to 2 bases, leaving 13 bases not matched to a gene. The CDR3 protein is CASGDPGTSGDYPGANVLTF. As DNA, the CDR3 is TGTGCTAGTGGCGACCCCGGGACTAGCGGGGACTATCCTGGGGCCAACGTCCTGACTTTC. The whole variable domain, remainder taken from reference TRBV12-5 and TRBJ2-6, is DARVTQTPRHKVTEMGQEVTMRCQPILGHNTVFWYRQTMMQGLELLAYFRNRAPLDDSGMPKDRFSAEMPDATLATLKIQPSEPRDSAVYFCASGDPGTSGDYPGANVLTFGAGSRLTVL.

This chain connects TRBV12-3 or TRBV12-4 to TRBJ2-5; a weak D match, TRBD2 (7 bases). Trimming took 4 bases from V and 5 from J, leaving 11 bases between them. The CDR3 sequence is 13 residues long. The CDR3 region has the DNA TGTGCCAGCAGTTGGGGGGGCCTTGAGACCCAGTACTTC. Amino acids: CASSWGGLETQYF.

The sample holds a few counts of this clonotype. The chain carries TRBV9 and TRBJ1-3; D uncertain. Per germline, CDR1 SGDLS and CDR2 YYNGEE. CDR3 length: 13 residues. Trimming took 4 bases from V and 8 from J, leaving 13 bases between them. The CDR3 DNA sequence: TGTGCCAGCAGCCCGACGGAGGGTGACACCATATATTTT. This encodes CASSPTEGDTIYF.

This clonotype was detected only a few times. J is TRBJ1-1 and V is TRBV7-9; D remains unclear. Per germline, CDR1 SEHNR and CDR2 FQNEAQ (reference sequence). The CDR3 contains 15 residues. Between the trimmed V and J ends, which lost 5 bases and 4 bases, there was a span of 17 bases. The CDR3 is CASSRNAGSGTEAFF. The DNA for the CDR3 is TGTGCCAGCAGCCGAAATGCGGGATCTGGCACTGAAGCTTTCTTT. Supplemented by reference TRBV7-9 and TRBJ1-1, the full variable domain reads DTGVSQNPRHKITKRGQNVTFRCDPISEHNRLYWYRQTLGQGPEFLTYFQNEAQLEKSRLLSDRFSAERPKGSFSTLEIQRTEQGDSAMYLCASSRNAGSGTEAFFGQGTRLTVV.

CDR3 sequence: CSARVASGGVTDTQYF. CDR3 DNA sequence: TGCAGTGCTAGAGTTGCTAGCGGGGGGGTCACAGATACGCAGTATTTT. The rearrangement joins TRBV20-1 to TRBJ2-3, with 12 bases fitting TRBD2. With V trimmed by 1 base and J by 2 bases, 4 bases remained unmatched. Per germline, CDR1 DFQATT and CDR2 SNEGSKA (reference sequence). The CDR3 is 16 residues long.

This clonotype was found a few times. The chain is built from TRBV12-3 or TRBV12-4 and TRBJ1-1, with unresolved D. Trimming shortened V by 7 bases and J by 6 bases, and 12 bases separated the two germline ends. The CDR3 has 12 amino acids. CDR3 DNA: TGTGCCAGCACGGAAGCGAAGGCTGAAGCTTTCTTT. Amino acid sequence: CASTEAKAEAFF.

The V gene is TRBV12-3 or TRBV12-4, the J gene TRBJ1-5, with D hard to call. The V and J ends lost 8 bases and 6 bases respectively, with 11 bases between them. CDR3 length: 12 residues. CDR3 in amino acids: CASRRHGQPQHF. DNA of the CDR3: TGTGCCAGCCGCCGACATGGTCAGCCCCAGCATTTT.